This paragraph reports one T cell receptor (beta chain). Antigen unknown. This specimen comes from a study of cytomegalovirus exposure and HLA in healthy donors. Points from the study as a whole: For most TCR beta V segments, an earlier analysis put the productive rate at about 87% or about 30% of the time. Most subjects' HLA-A and HLA-B alleles were reportedly predicted from TCR beta sequences.

Primers included in the PCR were 60 Vbeta and 13 Jbeta primers. Only in-frame clones appear in the TCRdb table, and some are missing; sequencing was by immunoSEQ multiplex PCR. The sample lists roughly 100,000 clones, over 75% occurring once. The receptor was derived from a female donor in good health and CMV-seropositive. The sequencing sample was made of PBMCs.

CDR3 loop: CASSVNRGRQNTGELFF. The CDR3 nucleotides read TGTGCCAGCAGCGTAAACAGGGGGCGACAGAACACCGGGGAGCTGTTTTTT. The chain employs TRBV9 and TRBJ2-2; TRBD1 matches 9 bases. The junction had 5 bases not matched to a gene; V was cut back by 1 base and J by 1 base. Germline values: CDR1 SGDLS, CDR2 YYNGEE. The CDR3 length is 17 residues.